The next 30 T cell receptor beta chains were all read from a single sample in a study of blood T cells in healthy people across ages. Alongside a J-beta primer mix, a sample-barcoded 5' primer served in a second PCR lasting about 7 to 12 cycles. TCRdb re-called the 5' RACE reads with MiXCR, one entry per CDR3 protein. The sample has around 900,000 distinct CDR3 sequences, about 30% seen once. Sequencing input: blood. The receptors derive from a woman older than 75 in good health.

The sample holds many counts of this clonotype. J is TRBJ2-7 and V is TRBV7-9; the D gene could be TRBD1 or TRBD2 (7 bases each). Trimming removed 5 bases at V and 2 bases at J, with 16 bases between. Germline-derived CDR1 and CDR2 are SEHNR and FQNEAQ (reference sequence). This CDR3 comprises 15 residues. The CDR3 sequence: CASSTKRDSPYEQYF. CDR3 DNA: TGTGCCAGCAGCACAAAGCGGGACAGCCCCTACGAGCAGTACTTC.

The table lists this clonotype with many counts. This may come from a read error, since a much larger clone is one base off. The chain combines TRBV7-2 with TRBJ2-2; D is perhaps TRBD2 (6 bases). The CDR3 runs 16 residues. Per germline, CDR1 SGHTA and CDR2 FQGNSA. The CDR3 DNA reads as TGTGCCAGCAGCTTAGAGGGAGGAATGGGTACCGGGGAGCGGTTTTTT. Amino acid sequence: CASSLEGGMGTGERFF. Combining the CDR3 with reference TRBV7-2 and TRBJ2-2 gives the whole variable domain GAGVSQSPSNKVTEKGKDVELRCDPISGHTALYWYRQSLGQGLEFLIYFQGNSAPDKSGLPSDRFSAERTGGSVSTLTIQRTQQEDSAVYLCASSLEGGMGTGERFFGEGSRLTVL.

This clonotype appeared many times. The chain has TRBV4-3 and TRBJ2-5, with 8 bases fitting TRBD1. V dropped 3 bases and J dropped 2; count of bases not matched to a gene: 5. This CDR3 spans 15 amino acids. In germline, CDR1 is LGHNA, CDR2 YSLEER. In DNA form, the CDR3 reads TGCGCCAGCAGCCAGGATTACAGGGGGCAAGAGACCCAGTACTTC. It translates to CASSQDYRGQETQYF.

J is TRBJ1-3 and V is TRBV7-2; 9 nucleotides agree with TRBD1. CDR1 is SGHTA, CDR2 FQGNSA, per germline. V shed 1 base, J shed 7 bases, and the junction held 2 bases outside the gene matches. This CDR3 spans 14 amino acids. CDR3 nucleotides: TGTGCCAGCAGCTTAGGAGACAGGGGGAACACCATATATTTT. The encoded protein is CASSLGDRGNTIYF.

This clonotype was seen ten or more times. The V gene is TRBV3-1, the J gene TRBJ1-6; TRBD1 matches 8 bases. Germline V gene data show CDR1 as LGHDT and CDR2 as YNNKEL (reference sequence). V was pared by 4 bases and J by 9 bases, with 5 bases of the junction left unmatched. This CDR3 has 14 amino acids. CDR3 in amino acids: CASSPGQGVSPLHF. CDR3 nucleotides: TGTGCCAGCAGCCCCGGACAGGGAGTTTCACCCCTCCACTTT.

Points on this clonotype: A much larger clone is a single base away; this may be a read error. This chain connects TRBV9 to TRBJ2-1, with D possibly TRBD2 on 8 matching bases. With 4 bases removed from V and 3 bases from J, the gap between germline ends came to 23 bases. Germline V lookup: CDR1 SGDLS, CDR2 YYNGEE. The CDR3 extends over 18 amino acids. The CDR3 DNA reads as TGTGCCAGCAGCCGCCGACTAGCGAGGGGGCCGGACTACAATGAGCAGTTCTTC. It translates to CASSRRLARGPDYNEQFF.

The DNA for the CDR3 is TGTGCCAGCACCCCCGGGGGTGGTAATTCACCCCTCCACTTT. Its protein product is CASTPGGGNSPLHF. The J gene is TRBJ1-6, the V gene TRBV2; D possibly corresponds to TRBD1 (5 bases). The ends were cut back, 7 bases at V and 6 bases at J, with 13 bases in the middle. This CDR3 contains 14 residues. Germline CDR1 reads SNHLY; CDR2 reads FYNNEI.

This clonotype was seen repeatedly, ten times or more. The junction does not match germline at one end; this may be a read error. The V call is TRBV20-1, the J call TRBJ1-2, with 9 bases identical to TRBD1. In germline, CDR1 is DFQATT, CDR2 SNEGSKA (reference sequence). This CDR3 is built from 14 residues. The CDR3 DNA is TGCAGTGCCAGAGGGGGGACAGGGAGCTATGGCTACACCTTC. This codes for CSARGGTGSYGYTF.

The chain employs TRBV30 and TRBJ2-5, with D perhaps TRBD2 (6 bases). The CDR3 is 12 residues long. CDR1 GTSNPN and CDR2 SVGIG come from the germline V gene (reference sequence). V was shortened by 2 bases and J by 11 bases, with 15 bases between the two germline ends. The CDR3 is CAWSPVRGVQYF. The CDR3 DNA reads TGTGCCTGGAGTCCCGTGCGGGGAGTGCAGTACTTC.

This clonotype came up many times. The CDR3 sequence is CASSLPPHNEQFF. The CDR3 DNA sequence: TGTGCCAGCAGCTTACCCCCCCACAATGAGCAGTTCTTC. The gene calls are TRBV11-2 and TRBJ2-1; unclear D gene. Trimming pared 2 bases from V and 5 bases from J, leaving 7 bases between. The germline CDR1 and CDR2 sequences are SGHAT and FQNNGV. This CDR3 is 13 amino acids long.

The V and J genes are TRBV2 and TRBJ1-5, with 9 bases matching TRBD1. The CDR3 contains 15 residues. Germline-derived CDR1 and CDR2 are SNHLY and FYNNEI. Trimming at V came to 8 bases and at J to 1 base, leaving 6 bases not matched to a gene. Here the CDR3 DNA reads TGTGCCAGCCACAGGGGGCGCGGAAGCAATCAGCCCCAGCATTTT. It codes for CASHRGRGSNQPQHF.

The V gene is TRBV12-3 or TRBV12-4, the J gene TRBJ1-5, with 10 bases aligning to TRBD1. V lost 0 bases, J lost 3 bases, and 2 bases stayed unmatched. The CDR3 runs 16 residues. The CDR3 loop is CASSLAGQGPNQPQHF. DNA for the CDR3: TGTGCCAGCAGTTTAGCGGGACAGGGGCCCAATCAGCCCCAGCATTTT.

This clonotype was seen many times. V gene TRBV7-8 combines with J gene TRBJ2-3; D not resolved. The CDR3 is 16 amino acids. CDR1 is SGHVS and CDR2 is FQNEAQ in the germline V gene. The V gene lost 6 bases and the J gene lost 3 bases, with 19 bases spanning the gap. Written as DNA, the CDR3 is TGTGCCAGCAGACAAAGACTGATTGAGAGGACAGATACGCAGTATTTT. Translation: CASRQRLIERTDTQYF.

With respect to this clonotype: Likely a read error: the CDR3 ends without its conserved phenylalanine or tryptophan. The DNA is omitted, as the CDR3 cannot be located on it reliably, and the CDR3 follows TCRdb's listing. The V and J genes are TRBV12-3 or TRBV12-4 and TRBJ2-1; the D call TRBD1 from the table was never checked on the DNA. The CDR3 spans 17 residues, counting both ends. The CDR3 is CASSFRDGIYDGYTFGS.

In its sample, this clonotype was seen many times. The chain couples TRBV7-9 to TRBJ2-4; possibly TRBD1 for D (5 bases). The CDR3 has 14 amino acids. V was clipped by 3 bases and J by 6 bases, with 12 bases between them. Germline V gene lookup returns CDR1 SEHNR and CDR2 FQNEAQ (reference sequence). The DNA of the CDR3 is TGTGCCAGCAGCTTGGGGCAGAACCTAAACATTCAGTACTTC. This sequence encodes CASSLGQNLNIQYF.

This clonotype was seen only a few times. Written as DNA, the CDR3 is TGTGCCCGGGGGATCTCTGGAAACACCATATATTTT. Its translation: CARGISGNTIYF. The V and J genes are TRBV30 and TRBJ1-3; a weak D match, TRBD1 (5 bases). CDR1 and CDR2 (germline): GTSNPN, SVGIG (reference sequence). The germline V and J ends were trimmed by 8 bases and 0 bases, with 8 bases remaining between them. The CDR3 has 12 residues.

This clonotype was detected ten times or more. The V call is TRBV10-3, the J call TRBJ2-3; D is undetermined. This CDR3 spans 14 amino acids. CDR1 and CDR2 from the germline V gene are ENHRY and SYGVKD. Trimming took off 8 bases at V and 2 bases at J, with 14 bases between the two ends. Here the CDR3 DNA reads TGTGCCATCCTCAACCCTTCTCCCACAGATACGCAGTATTTT. Its translation: CAILNPSPTDTQYF.

This clonotype was observed at least ten times. V usage is TRBV29-1 and J usage is TRBJ2-5, with D tentatively TRBD1 (5 bases). V gave up 5 bases and J gave up 5 bases, with 27 bases separating them. The germline gives CDR1 SQVTM, CDR2 ANQGSEA. This CDR3 region has 17 residues. CDR3 region: CSVLIGARSPGPETQYF. In DNA form, the CDR3 reads TGCAGCGTTTTGATAGGGGCGCGGAGCCCAGGCCCGGAGACCCAGTACTTC.

This clonotype was counted a few times. V and J are TRBV5-1 and TRBJ2-2, with TRBD1 matching 9 bases. Looked up from germline, CDR1 is SGHRS and CDR2 is YFSETQ. CDR3 length: 17 amino acids. Losses at the gene ends were 0 bases for V and 0 bases for J; bases not matched to a gene: 3. CDR3 in amino acids: CASSLAGTGSNTGELFF. The CDR3, as DNA: TGCGCCAGCAGCTTGGCCGGGACAGGGTCGAACACCGGGGAGCTGTTTTTT.

This clonotype was seen only once. The chain links TRBV7-2 to TRBJ2-7; TRBD2 is a possible D gene (6 bases). The CDR3 length is 15 residues. Trimming pared 3 bases from V and 7 bases from J, leaving 19 bases between. Germline V gives CDR1 SGHTA, CDR2 FQGNSA. The CDR3 DNA reads TGTGCCAGCAGCTTCGGGGGAAGCCCCTACAATGAGCAGTACTTC. Encoded protein: CASSFGGSPYNEQYF.

The table lists this clonotype with many counts. The chain recombines TRBV20-1 with TRBJ2-5, with 7 bases fitting TRBD1. Germline-derived CDR1 and CDR2 are DFQATT and SNEGSKA (reference sequence). With V trimmed by 5 bases and J by 1 base, 7 bases remained unmatched. CDR3 length equals 14 residues. CDR3 protein: CSAVLGTAQETQYF. The CDR3 region has the DNA TGCAGTGCTGTCCTTGGGACAGCCCAAGAGACCCAGTACTTC.

This rearrangement joins TRBV19 to TRBJ2-1, with 7 bases matching TRBD1. The ends lost 6 bases at V and 5 bases at J; junction bases unmatched: 7. The CDR3 is 14 residues long. Germline V CDR1 and CDR2: LNHDA, SQIVND (reference sequence). This chain's CDR3 is CASRRGQVNNEQFF. The CDR3 DNA reads as TGTGCCAGTAGGAGGGGGCAGGTGAACAATGAGCAGTTCTTC.

Notes on this clonotype: At one end the junction does not follow the germline gene, possibly because of a read error. The chain joins TRBV6-5 to TRBJ1-2, with 9 bases fitting TRBD1. Germline-derived CDR1 and CDR2 are MNHEY and SVGAGI. The CDR3 loop spans 15 amino acids. CDR3 sequence reads: CVSSYSTGGYSGYTF. For the CDR3, the DNA is TGTGTCAGCAGTTACTCAACAGGGGGCTATTCTGGCTACACCTTC.

For this clonotype: An end of the junction differs from the germline gene, which may be a read error. This CDR3 is CASSFGQGGGFDGYTF. CDR3 nucleotides: TGCGCCAGCAGCTTCGGACAGGGAGGGGGATTCGATGGTTACACCTTC. The rearrangement links TRBV5-1 to TRBJ1-2, with 8 positions matching TRBD1. CDR1 is SGHRS, CDR2 YFSETQ, per germline. CDR3 length: 16 amino acids.

This clonotype was detected ten times or more. This chain uses TRBV5-1 with TRBJ2-5, with 7 positions matching TRBD1. CDR1 SGHRS and CDR2 YFSETQ come from the germline V gene. Germline trimming cut 3 bases from V and 5 bases from J; bases unmatched to any gene: 7. This CDR3 has 14 amino acids. The CDR3: CASSSRGFRETQYF. The CDR3 DNA reads TGCGCCAGCAGCTCCAGGGGGTTTAGGGAGACCCAGTACTTC.

Comments on this clonotype: This could be a read error, since a much larger clone is one nucleotide away. The rearrangement links TRBV24-1 to TRBJ2-7; tentatively, D is TRBD1 or TRBD2 (5 bases each). The CDR3 loop spans 20 amino acids. Germline loops: CDR1 KGHDR, CDR2 SFDVKD. This chain's CDR3 is CATSDLRDEGPPPQAYGQYF. DNA for the CDR3: TGTGCCACCAGTGATTTACGAGATGAGGGGCCGCCGCCCCAGGCCTACGGGCAGTACTTC.

Note on this clonotype: A read error may explain this, as a much larger clone is one base away. The V and J genes are TRBV20-1 and TRBJ2-5, with 11 bases that match TRBD1. The CDR3 is 14 residues long. The J segment lost 11 bases and the V segment lost 4 bases, leaving 12 bases of the junction unmatched. CDR1 is DFQATT, CDR2 SNEGSKA, per germline (reference sequence). The DNA for the CDR3 is TGCAGTGCTATCCCGGGACAGGGGGTCGATGAGCAGTACTTC. Protein product: CSAIPGQGVDEQYF.

To note about this clonotype: This sequence may be a read error, since a much larger clone differs from it by one base. The chain uses TRBV20-1 and TRBJ2-7; 12 bases match TRBD2. CDR1 and CDR2 from the germline V gene are DFQATT and SNEGSKA (reference sequence). The length of the CDR3 is 16 residues. CDR3 residues: CRAGTSGGILYNEQYF. The CDR3 DNA is TGCAGGGCTGGAACTAGCGGGGGGATCCTCTACAATGAGCAGTACTTC.

The chain couples TRBV10-3 to TRBJ2-2; either TRBD1 or TRBD2 may supply D (5 bases each). The CDR3 extends over 15 amino acids. Germline loops: CDR1 ENHRY, CDR2 SYGVKD. V lost 0 bases to trimming and J lost 4 bases, with 9 bases between them. In DNA form, the CDR3 reads TGTGCCATCAGTGAGTCGGCAGGGAGCACCGGGGAGCTGTTTTTT. It specifies CAISESAGSTGELFF.

The rearrangement uses TRBV7-9 and TRBJ1-1, with TRBD1 matching 8 bases. J was trimmed by 4 bases and V by 5 bases; bases with no gene match: 9. The CDR3 is 15 residues long. Looked up from germline, CDR1 is SEHNR and CDR2 is FQNEAQ (reference sequence). The CDR3 spells CASSPQTGTGTEAFF. CDR3 in DNA: TGTGCCAGCAGCCCCCAGACAGGGACAGGCACTGAAGCTTTCTTT.